The present T cell receptor (beta chain) was sequenced within a study of identical twins. Study-wide results and limits: Weaker excess sharing between twins was seen in beta out-of-frame sequences. Without tracking the same donors, conclusions rested on cross-sectional statistical analysis. While abundant cord blood beta clonotypes carried fewer insertions, memory repertoires showed no such pattern.

There are 16 residues in the CDR3. Trimming shortened V by 2 bases and J by 6 bases, and 17 bases separated the two germline ends. In germline, CDR1 is LGHNA, CDR2 YSLEER. This clonotype has ten or more counts. Its cognate antigen is unknown. With template switching, a universal primer site was added, and the cDNA carried unique molecular identifiers. TCRdb used MiXCR to reprocess the 5' RACE reads, holding one entry per CDR3 protein. The sample lists about 250,000 distinct CDR3 sequences, roughly 8.7% seen once, with approximately 3% in the top ten. The same data also contributed to another study, on yellow fever vaccine responses in identical twins.

The source of this sequence is a woman in her late teens or twenties in good health. The sequencing sample was made of CD8+ T cells sorted from blood. The chain recombines TRBV4-3 with TRBJ2-1, with D tentatively TRBD1 (6 bases). CDR3: CASSQHRTDGLNEQFF. CDR3 nucleotides: TGCGCCAGCAGCCAACATCGGACAGACGGCCTCAATGAGCAGTTCTTC.